These 9 T cell receptor beta chains were sequenced from one sample in a study of T cell changes during pregnancy in multiple sclerosis. TCRdb's copy holds only in-frame clones and misses some; the assay was immunoSEQ multiplex PCR. The sample includes approximately 66,000 clones, 80% to 95% seen only once; the top ten take less than 2%. Sequencing was performed on peripheral blood, taken in the third trimester of pregnancy. These receptors originate from a female donor in good health, enrolled as a control in a pregnancy study.

This rearrangement joins TRBV19 to TRBJ2-1; 14 nucleotides line up with TRBD2. V lost 5 bases to trimming and J lost 10 bases; unmatched junction nucleotides: 7. CDR1 is LNHDA and CDR2 is SQIVND in the germline V gene (reference sequence). This CDR3 region has 15 residues. The CDR3, as DNA: TGTGCCAGTAGTCCAGGACTAGCGGGAGGCGAGGAGCAGTTCTTC. Residues: CASSPGLAGGEEQFF.

The V and J genes are TRBV6-1 and TRBJ2-7, with 9 bases matching TRBD2. Germline CDR1 MNHNS, CDR2 SASEGT. This CDR3 has 17 amino acids. With 0 bases clipped from V and 2 bases from J, the junction kept 8 bases outside the gene matches. CDR3 residues: CASSEAKTSGLTYEQYF. The CDR3 DNA is TGTGCCAGCAGTGAAGCTAAGACTAGCGGACTTACCTACGAGCAGTACTTC.

This chain connects TRBV29-1 to TRBJ2-1; 8 bases line up with TRBD2. Germline CDR1 and CDR2: SQVTM and ANQGSEA. The V segment lost 0 bases and the J segment 4 bases; nucleotides outside the gene matches: 5. This CDR3 has 15 residues. CDR3 DNA sequence: TGCAGCGTTGAAGATCCGGGCGGGAGGTACAATGAGCAGTTCTTC. Protein product: CSVEDPGGRYNEQFF.

V is TRBV7-9 and J is TRBJ2-1, with D unclear. The CDR3 spans 18 residues. Per germline, CDR1 SEHNR and CDR2 FQNEAQ (reference sequence). Trimming removed 3 bases from V and 0 bases from J, with 18 bases in between. Written as DNA, the CDR3 is TGTGCCAGCAGCTTCCATCTCGGAGAAGCTAGCTCCTACAATGAGCAGTTCTTC. This encodes CASSFHLGEASSYNEQFF.

The chain has TRBV27 and TRBJ2-1; TRBD1 might be the D (6 bases). This CDR3 is 12 amino acids long. CDR1 and CDR2 from the germline V gene are MNHEY and SMNVEV (reference sequence). V was clipped by 5 bases and J by 9 bases, with 11 bases between them. The CDR3 nucleotides read TGTGCCAGCAGTCCCGGACAGATTGAGCAGTTCTTC. As protein: CASSPGQIEQFF.

This chain links TRBV5-6 with TRBJ1-6; 7 bases align to TRBD1. The CDR3 is made up of 17 amino acids. Germline V CDR1 and CDR2: SGHDT, YYEEEE. V trimming: 0 bases; J trimming: 4 bases; junction bases outside the gene matches: 7. The CDR3 DNA follows: TGTGCCAGCAGCTTGGAGGCGACAGGGCGGTATAATTCACCCCTCCACTTT. It encodes CASSLEATGRYNSPLHF. Full variable domain (outside the CDR3, taken from reference TRBV5-6 and TRBJ1-6): DAGVTQSPTHLIKTRGQQVTLRCSPKSGHDTVSWYQQALGQGPQFIFQYYEEEERQRGNFPDRFSGHQFPNYSSELNVNALLLGDSALYLCASSLEATGRYNSPLHFGNGTRLTVT.

This clone was counted a single time. The V call is TRBV28, the J call TRBJ2-7; no clear D gene. The CDR3 runs to 16 residues. Germline lookup yields CDR1 MDHEN and CDR2 SYDVKM. V dropped 5 bases and J dropped 0 bases, with 17 bases sitting between them. CDR3 loop: CASSPEQETPSYEQYF. The DNA of the CDR3 is TGTGCCAGCAGTCCCGAACAAGAGACACCCTCCTACGAGCAGTACTTC.

This chain links TRBV11-3 with TRBJ2-7, with 9 nucleotides matching TRBD1. V lost 5 bases, J lost 1 base, and 6 bases stayed unmatched. This CDR3 is 15 amino acids long. Per germline, CDR1 SGHNT and CDR2 YENEEA. CDR3 in amino acids: CASSPGTGRSYEQYF. In nucleotides, the CDR3 is TGTGCCAGCAGCCCCGGGACAGGGCGATCCTACGAGCAGTACTTC. The variable domain in full, completed from reference TRBV11-3 and TRBJ2-7, reads EAGVVQSPRYKIIEKKQPVAFWCNPISGHNTLYWYLQNLGQGPELLIRYENEEAVDDSQLPKDRFSAERLKGVDSTLKIQPAELGDSAVYLCASSPGTGRSYEQYFGPGTRLTVT.

This rearrangement joins TRBV19 to TRBJ2-5; no clear D. Per germline, CDR1 LNHDA and CDR2 SQIVND (reference sequence). The CDR3 loop spans 16 amino acids. Trimming took off 1 base at V and 2 bases at J, with 14 bases between the two ends. CDR3 coding DNA: TGTGCCAGTAGTATAGGGTGGCTTGGGCAGCAAGAGACCCAGTACTTC. Translating it yields CASSIGWLGQQETQYF.